This entry features one T cell receptor beta chain sequence. Its antigen remains unidentified. The CDR3 length is 15 residues. Trimming took 3 bases from V and 6 from J, leaving 20 bases between them. CDR1 is DFQATT, CDR2 SNEGSKA, per germline (reference sequence). Sequencing used immunoSEQ multiplex PCR; TCRdb keeps in-frame clones, though not all of them. Of around 120,000 clones listed, under 95% are singletons. This sample was included in a study of T cell responses to AZD1222 COVID-19 vaccine. General study points: Regions left unmutated in variants are reportedly the target of nearly half of spike-specific TCRs.

The chain carries TRBV20-1 and TRBJ1-2, with a weak D call TRBD1 (6 bases). The source is an adult who received the AZD1222 COVID-19 vaccine. Sequencing was performed on peripheral blood, taken 28 days after the second AZD1222 dose. The CDR3 DNA reads as TGCAGTGCTAGTCGAGGACCAGGGGAGTACCATGGCTACACCTTC. Amino acids: CSASRGPGEYHGYTF.